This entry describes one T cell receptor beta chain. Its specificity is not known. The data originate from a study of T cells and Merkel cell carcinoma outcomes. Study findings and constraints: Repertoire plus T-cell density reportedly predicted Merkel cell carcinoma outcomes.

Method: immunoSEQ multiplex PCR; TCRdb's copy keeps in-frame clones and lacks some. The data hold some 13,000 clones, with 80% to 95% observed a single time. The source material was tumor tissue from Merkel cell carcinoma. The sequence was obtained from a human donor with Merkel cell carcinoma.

The CDR3 bases are TGTGCCAGCCGACTCGGGCCAGCCTCTGGAAACACCATATATTTT. Its protein is CASRLGPASGNTIYF. This rearrangement joins TRBV7-2 to TRBJ1-3; D is unclear. CDR3 length equals 15 residues. Trimming removed 8 bases at V and 0 bases at J, with 14 bases between. Germline CDR1 SGHTA, CDR2 FQGNSA.